The 6 T cell receptor beta chains reported below all come from one sample, sequenced in a study of blood T cell repertoires in COVID-19. Repertoires were generated with immunoSEQ multiplex PCR, while TCRdb's copy carries only in-frame clones and drops some. The sample contains approximately 210,000 clones, 80% to 90% of which appear only once. Material: peripheral blood. The receptor source for this set is a man younger than 40 who had recovered from COVID-19.

The gene calls are TRBV25-1 and TRBJ2-7, with unresolved D. V shed 4 bases and J shed 6 bases, with 7 bases lying between them. Germline V gene lookup returns CDR1 MGHDK and CDR2 SYGVNS. There are 11 residues in the CDR3. The CDR3 sequence is CASSVHGEQYF. The CDR3 DNA sequence: TGTGCCAGCAGTGTACATGGCGAGCAGTACTTC.

The chain combines TRBV11-2 with TRBJ1-4, with D perhaps TRBD1 (6 bases). CDR3 length: 13 amino acids. V shed 5 bases and J shed 5 bases, with 9 bases lying between them. Germline assignment: CDR1 SGHAT and CDR2 FQNNGV. The CDR3 DNA reads as TGTGCCAGCAGCCCGGACAGAAATGAAAAACTGTTTTTT. Its protein product is CASSPDRNEKLFF.

The genes are TRBV7-4 and TRBJ2-1; TRBD2 is a possible D gene (5 bases). The V gene's germline CDR1 is SGHVT and CDR2 SQSDAQ. Trimming took off 1 base at V and 8 bases at J, with 15 bases between the two ends. CDR3 length equals 15 residues. The CDR3 DNA is TGTGCCAGCAGCTTAGGACTACATCATGGCGATGAGCAGTTCTTC. The encoded protein is CASSLGLHHGDEQFF.

The rearrangement links TRBV11-3 to TRBJ2-1; 7 nucleotides agree with TRBD2. Trimming cost V 7 bases and J 8 bases; bases outside gene matches: 5. The CDR3 totals 12 residues. The germline gives CDR1 SGHNT, CDR2 YENEEA. The CDR3 loop is CASTSRGDEQFF. CDR3 nucleotide sequence: TGTGCCAGCACCTCCCGGGGGGATGAGCAGTTCTTC.

The chain is built from TRBV7-2 and TRBJ2-2; D ambiguous. The CDR3 sequence is 14 residues long. The V end lost 3 bases, the J end lost 1 base, and 6 bases lay between the germline ends. Germline CDR1 reads SGHTA; CDR2 reads FQGNSA. CDR3: CASSFAENTGELFF. The CDR3 region has the DNA TGTGCCAGCAGCTTCGCAGAGAACACCGGGGAGCTGTTTTTT.

J is TRBJ1-2 and V is TRBV9; D unresolved. Germline V gene lookup returns CDR1 SGDLS and CDR2 YYNGEE. The ends were cut back, 0 bases at V and 6 bases at J, with 12 bases in the middle. The CDR3 covers 14 residues. The CDR3 loop is CASSVGPSRDGYTF. DNA of the CDR3: TGTGCCAGCAGCGTAGGGCCCTCCCGTGATGGCTACACCTTC.